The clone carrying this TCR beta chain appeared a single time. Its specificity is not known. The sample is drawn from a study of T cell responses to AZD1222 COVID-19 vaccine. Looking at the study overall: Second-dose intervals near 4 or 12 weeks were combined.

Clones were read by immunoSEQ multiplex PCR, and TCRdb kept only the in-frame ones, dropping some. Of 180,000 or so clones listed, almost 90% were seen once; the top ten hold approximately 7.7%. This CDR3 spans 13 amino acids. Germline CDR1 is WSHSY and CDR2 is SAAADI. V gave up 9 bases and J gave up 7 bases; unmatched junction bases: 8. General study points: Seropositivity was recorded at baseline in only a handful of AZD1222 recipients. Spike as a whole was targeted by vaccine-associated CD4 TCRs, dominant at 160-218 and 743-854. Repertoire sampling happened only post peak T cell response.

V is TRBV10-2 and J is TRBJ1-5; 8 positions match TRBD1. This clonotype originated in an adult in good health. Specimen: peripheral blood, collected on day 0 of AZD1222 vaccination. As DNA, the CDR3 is TGCGCCAGGGTAGGACAGGGCCGACAGCCCCAGCATTTT. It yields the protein CARVGQGRQPQHF.